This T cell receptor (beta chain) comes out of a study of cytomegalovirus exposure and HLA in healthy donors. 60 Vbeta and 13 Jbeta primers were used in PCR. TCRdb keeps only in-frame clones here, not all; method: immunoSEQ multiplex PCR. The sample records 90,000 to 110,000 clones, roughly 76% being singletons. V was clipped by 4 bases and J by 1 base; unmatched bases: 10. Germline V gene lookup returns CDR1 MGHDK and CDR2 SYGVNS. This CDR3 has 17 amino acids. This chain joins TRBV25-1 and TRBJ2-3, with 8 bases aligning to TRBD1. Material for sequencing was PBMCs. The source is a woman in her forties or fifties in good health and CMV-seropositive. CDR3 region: CASSAAKPGGGTDTQYF. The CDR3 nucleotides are TGTGCCAGCAGTGCCGCTAAGCCAGGGGGCGGCACAGATACGCAGTATTTT.